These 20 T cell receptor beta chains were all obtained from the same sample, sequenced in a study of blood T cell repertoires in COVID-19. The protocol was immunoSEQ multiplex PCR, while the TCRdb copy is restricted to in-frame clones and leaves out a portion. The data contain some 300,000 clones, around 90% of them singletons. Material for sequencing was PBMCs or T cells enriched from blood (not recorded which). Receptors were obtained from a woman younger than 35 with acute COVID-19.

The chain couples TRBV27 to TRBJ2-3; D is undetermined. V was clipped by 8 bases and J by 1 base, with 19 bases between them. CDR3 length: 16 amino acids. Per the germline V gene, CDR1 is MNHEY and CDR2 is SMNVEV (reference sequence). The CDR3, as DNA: TGTGCCAGCCACCTACCCCTGGAAGAGGGCACAGATACGCAGTATTTT. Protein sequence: CASHLPLEEGTDTQYF.

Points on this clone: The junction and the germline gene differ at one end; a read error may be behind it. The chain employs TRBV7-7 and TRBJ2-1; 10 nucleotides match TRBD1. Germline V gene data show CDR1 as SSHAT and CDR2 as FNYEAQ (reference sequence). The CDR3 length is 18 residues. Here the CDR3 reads CASSTGPAGGQGNNEQFF. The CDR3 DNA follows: TGTGCTAGCAGCACAGGGCCCGCCGGGGGACAGGGGAACAATGAGCAGTTCTTC.

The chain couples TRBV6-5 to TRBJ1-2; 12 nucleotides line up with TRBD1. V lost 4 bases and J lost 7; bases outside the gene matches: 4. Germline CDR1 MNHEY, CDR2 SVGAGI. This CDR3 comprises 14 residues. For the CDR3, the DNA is TGTGCCAGCAGTTTGGGACAGGGGGCGCTTGGCTACACCTTC. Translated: CASSLGQGALGYTF.

CDR3 loop: CASSLFGGQSSYNSPLHF. In DNA, the CDR3 is TGTGCCAGCAGCTTATTCGGGGGGCAGAGCTCCTATAATTCACCCCTCCACTTT. The chain employs TRBV11-2 and TRBJ1-6; D is perhaps TRBD1 (6 bases). Trimming took 2 bases from V and 0 from J, leaving 14 bases between them. Germline assignment: CDR1 SGHAT and CDR2 FQNNGV. The CDR3 is 18 amino acids.

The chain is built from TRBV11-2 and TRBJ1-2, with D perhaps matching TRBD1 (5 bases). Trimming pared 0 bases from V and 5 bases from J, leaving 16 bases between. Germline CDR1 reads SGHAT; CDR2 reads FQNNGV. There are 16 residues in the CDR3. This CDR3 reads CASSLDWGRTPYGYTF. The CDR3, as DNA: TGTGCCAGCAGCTTAGATTGGGGCAGGACCCCATATGGCTACACCTTC.

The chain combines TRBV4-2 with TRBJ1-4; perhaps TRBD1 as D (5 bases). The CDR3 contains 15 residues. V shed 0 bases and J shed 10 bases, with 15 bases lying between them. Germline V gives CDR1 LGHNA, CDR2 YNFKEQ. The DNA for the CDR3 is TGTGCCAGCAGCCAAGATCCCCCCCAGGGAGGAAAACTGTTTTTT. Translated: CASSQDPPQGGKLFF.

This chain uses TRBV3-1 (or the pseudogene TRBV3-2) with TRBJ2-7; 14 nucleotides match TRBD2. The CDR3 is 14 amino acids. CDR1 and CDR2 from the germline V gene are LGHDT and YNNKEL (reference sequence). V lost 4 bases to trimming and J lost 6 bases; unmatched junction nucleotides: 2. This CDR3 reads CASSPGLAGVEQYF. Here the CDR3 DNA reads TGTGCCAGCAGCCCGGGACTAGCGGGAGTCGAGCAGTACTTC.

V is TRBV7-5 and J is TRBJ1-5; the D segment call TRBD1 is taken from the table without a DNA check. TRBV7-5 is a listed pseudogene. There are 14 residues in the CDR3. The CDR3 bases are TGTGCCAGAAGCCACAGGGCGATGGACCAGCCCCAGCATTTT. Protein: CARSHRAMDQPQHF.

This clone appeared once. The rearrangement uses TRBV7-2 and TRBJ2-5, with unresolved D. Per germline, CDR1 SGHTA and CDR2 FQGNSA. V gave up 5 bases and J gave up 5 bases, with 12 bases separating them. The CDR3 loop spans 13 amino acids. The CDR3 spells CASSLPGGETQYF. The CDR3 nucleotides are TGTGCCAGCAGCCTTCCGGGTGGGGAGACCCAGTACTTC.

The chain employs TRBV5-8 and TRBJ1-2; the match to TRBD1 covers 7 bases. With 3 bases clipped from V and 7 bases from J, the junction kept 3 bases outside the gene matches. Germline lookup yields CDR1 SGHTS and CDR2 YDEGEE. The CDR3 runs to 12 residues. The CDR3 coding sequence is TGTGCCAGCAGCTGGGGACAGTCTGGCTACACCTTC. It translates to CASSWGQSGYTF.

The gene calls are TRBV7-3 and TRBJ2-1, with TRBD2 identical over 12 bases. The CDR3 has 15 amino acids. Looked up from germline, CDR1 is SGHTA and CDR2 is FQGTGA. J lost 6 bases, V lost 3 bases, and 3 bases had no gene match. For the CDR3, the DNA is TGTGCCAGCAGCTTGTGGACTAGCGGGACCAATGAGCAGTTCTTC. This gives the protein CASSLWTSGTNEQFF. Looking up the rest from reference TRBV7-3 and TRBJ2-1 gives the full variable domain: GAGVSQTPSNKVTEKGKYVELRCDPISGHTALYWYRQSLGQGPEFLIYFQGTGAADDSGLPNDRFFAVRPEGSVSTLKIQRTERGDSAVYLCASSLWTSGTNEQFFGPGTRLTVL.

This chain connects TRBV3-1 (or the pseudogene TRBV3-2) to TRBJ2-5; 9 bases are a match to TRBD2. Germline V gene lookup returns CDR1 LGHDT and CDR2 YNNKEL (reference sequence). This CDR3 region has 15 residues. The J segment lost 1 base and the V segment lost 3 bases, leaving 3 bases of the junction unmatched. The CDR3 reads CASSQAGLAQETQYF. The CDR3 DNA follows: TGTGCCAGCAGCCAGGCGGGACTAGCCCAAGAGACCCAGTACTTC.

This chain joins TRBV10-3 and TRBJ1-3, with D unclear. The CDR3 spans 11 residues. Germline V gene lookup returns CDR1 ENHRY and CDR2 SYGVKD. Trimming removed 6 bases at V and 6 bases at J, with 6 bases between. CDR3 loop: CAIRQLNTIYF. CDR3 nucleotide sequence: TGTGCCATCAGGCAGTTAAACACCATATATTTT.

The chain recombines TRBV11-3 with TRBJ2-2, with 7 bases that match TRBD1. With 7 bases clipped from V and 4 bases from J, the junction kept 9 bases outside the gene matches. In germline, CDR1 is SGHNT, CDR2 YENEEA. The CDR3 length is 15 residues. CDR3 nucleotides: TGTGCCAGCACCAGGGGGACAGCGGCCACCGGGGAGCTGTTTTTT. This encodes CASTRGTAATGELFF.

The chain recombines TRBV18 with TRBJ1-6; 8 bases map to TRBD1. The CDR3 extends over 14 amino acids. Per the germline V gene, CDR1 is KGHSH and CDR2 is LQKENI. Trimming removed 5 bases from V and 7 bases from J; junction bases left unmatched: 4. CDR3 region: CASSTTGGNSPLHF. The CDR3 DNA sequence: TGTGCCAGCTCAACAACAGGGGGAAATTCACCCCTCCACTTT.

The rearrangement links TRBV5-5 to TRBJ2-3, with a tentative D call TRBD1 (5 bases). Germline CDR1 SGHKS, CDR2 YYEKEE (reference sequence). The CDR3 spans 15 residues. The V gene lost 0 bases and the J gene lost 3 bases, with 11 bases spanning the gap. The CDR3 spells CASSLGGRETDTQYF. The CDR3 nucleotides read TGTGCCAGCAGCTTGGGGGGCAGGGAAACAGATACGCAGTATTTT.

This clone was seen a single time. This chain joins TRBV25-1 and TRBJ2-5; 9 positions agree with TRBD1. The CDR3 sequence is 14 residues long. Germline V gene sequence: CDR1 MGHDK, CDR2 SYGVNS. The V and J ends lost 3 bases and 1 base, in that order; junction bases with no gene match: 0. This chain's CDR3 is CASSETGGQETQYF. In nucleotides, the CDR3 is TGTGCCAGCAGTGAGACAGGGGGCCAAGAGACCCAGTACTTC.

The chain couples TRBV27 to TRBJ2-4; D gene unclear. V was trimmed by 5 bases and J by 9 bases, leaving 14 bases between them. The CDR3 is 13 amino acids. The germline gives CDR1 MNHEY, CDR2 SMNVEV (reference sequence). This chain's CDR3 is CASSLVLGRIQYF. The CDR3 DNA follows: TGTGCCAGCAGTCTCGTTCTAGGTCGCATTCAGTACTTC.

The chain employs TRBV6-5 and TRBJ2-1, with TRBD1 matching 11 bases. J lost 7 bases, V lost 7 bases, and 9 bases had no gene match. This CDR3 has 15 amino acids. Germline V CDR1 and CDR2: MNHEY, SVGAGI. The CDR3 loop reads CASIKGQGARNEQFF. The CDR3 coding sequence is TGTGCCAGCATCAAAGGACAGGGGGCAAGAAATGAGCAGTTCTTC.

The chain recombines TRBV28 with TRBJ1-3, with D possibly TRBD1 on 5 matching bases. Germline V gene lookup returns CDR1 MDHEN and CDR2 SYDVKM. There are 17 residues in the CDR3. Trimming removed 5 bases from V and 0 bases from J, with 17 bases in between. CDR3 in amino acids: CASSVPPGLSSGNTIYF. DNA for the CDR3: TGTGCCAGCAGTGTCCCCCCGGGACTTAGCTCTGGAAACACCATATATTTT.